This entry describes one TCR beta chain. The antigen remains undetermined. The CDR3 spans 12 residues. Trimming shortened V by 4 bases and J by 2 bases, and 9 bases separated the two germline ends. Per the germline V gene, CDR1 is SQVTM and CDR2 is ANQGSEA. The data derive from a study of T cells in localized non-small cell lung cancer. This table comes from immunoSEQ multiplex PCR, and its TCRdb copy is limited to in-frame clones, with some not included. The top ten clones hold about a fifth of a sample with under 75,000 clones, roughly 90% of them seen once. Study-level points and caveats: Adjacent lung tissue had a median about 57 of the top 100 clones found in the tumor. Higher adjacent-lung clonality was associated with shorter survival.

The V and J genes are TRBV29-1 and TRBJ2-7; the D call may be TRBD1 or TRBD2 (5 bases each). This clonotype was obtained from a male donor at least 60 years old with stage III squamous cell lung carcinoma. Sample: peripheral blood, taken before any cancer treatment. DNA of the CDR3: TGCAGCGTTGTCCAGGGAGCCTACGAGCAGTACTTC. Amino acids: CSVVQGAYEQYF.